The 4 T cell receptor beta chains listed next were all sequenced from one sample in a study of blood T cell repertoires in COVID-19 (TCRdb year 2020). The receptor library was made with the immunoSEQ multiplex PCR assay. The clones in this table, taken by TCRdb from immuneACCESS, are in-frame only. Not every clone is retained; where verified, under half of the shortfall comes from an unresolved V gene, and the cause of the rest is unknown. The table for this sample lists tens of thousands of clones; 78% of them were counted only once. The ten top clones hold about 16% of the sample. Sequenced input: peripheral blood. These receptors came from a human donor in a cohort sampled during active COVID-19.

V usage is TRBV7-2 and J usage is TRBJ1-1, with a possible D match to TRBD1 (6 bases). V lost 0 bases, J lost 11 bases, and 22 bases lay in between. The CDR3 contains 16 residues. Per germline, CDR1 SGHTA and CDR2 FQGNSA. Here the CDR3 reads CASSLAVKGGGSSAFF. CDR3 bases: TGTGCCAGCAGCTTAGCCGTCAAGGGGGGGGGTTCGTCCGCTTTCTTT.

The chain couples TRBV9 to TRBJ1-4, with D hard to call. The CDR3 spans 13 residues. V lost 0 bases and J lost 4, with 4 bases in between. Germline assignment: CDR1 SGDLS and CDR2 YYNGEE. CDR3 amino acids: CASSVELNEKLFF. The DNA for the CDR3 is TGTGCCAGCAGCGTAGAGCTTAATGAAAAACTGTTTTTT.

V and J are TRBV2 and TRBJ2-7, with TRBD1 matching over 9 bases. J gave up 1 base and V 7 bases, and 5 bases lay outside the gene matches. CDR3 length equals 14 residues. CDR1 and CDR2 (germline): SNHLY, FYNNEI. CDR3 protein: CASNAGQGSYEQYF. CDR3 in DNA: TGTGCCAGCAATGCGGGACAGGGTTCCTACGAGCAGTACTTC.

This rearrangement joins TRBV7-8 to TRBJ2-7, with D possibly being TRBD1 (6 bases). Trimming took 2 bases from V and 1 from J, leaving 9 bases between them. The CDR3 contains 14 residues. The V gene's germline CDR1 is SGHVS and CDR2 FQNEAQ. This chain's CDR3 is CASSLQDSSYEQYF. CDR3 bases: TGTGCCAGCAGCTTACAGGACAGTTCCTACGAGCAGTACTTC.